What follows describes a single TCR beta chain. Its specificity is not known. TCRdb recomputed calls from the reads with MiXCR, one row per CDR3 protein. The sample carries approximately 590,000 distinct CDR3 sequences, roughly 43% recorded once. This specimen belongs to a study of T cell repertoires in cytomegalovirus infection. About the research overall: Matching HLA type and CMV infection were both indicated by public TCR beta signatures.

Trimming shortened V by 4 bases and J by 5 bases, and 9 bases separated the two germline ends. The germline CDR1 and CDR2 sequences are MGHRA and YSYEKL. This CDR3 contains 13 residues. The rearrangement links TRBV4-1 to TRBJ2-1, with D maybe TRBD2 (6 bases). The sequence came from a human donor in good health (CMV status not recorded). Some clones in this sample may be carry-over from other donors' samples. The sequences come from cultured PBMCs, collected from culture after CMV antigen stimulation. The CDR3 protein is CASSLSGHNEQFF. The CDR3 DNA is TGCGCCAGCAGCCTTAGCGGCCACAATGAGCAGTTCTTC.